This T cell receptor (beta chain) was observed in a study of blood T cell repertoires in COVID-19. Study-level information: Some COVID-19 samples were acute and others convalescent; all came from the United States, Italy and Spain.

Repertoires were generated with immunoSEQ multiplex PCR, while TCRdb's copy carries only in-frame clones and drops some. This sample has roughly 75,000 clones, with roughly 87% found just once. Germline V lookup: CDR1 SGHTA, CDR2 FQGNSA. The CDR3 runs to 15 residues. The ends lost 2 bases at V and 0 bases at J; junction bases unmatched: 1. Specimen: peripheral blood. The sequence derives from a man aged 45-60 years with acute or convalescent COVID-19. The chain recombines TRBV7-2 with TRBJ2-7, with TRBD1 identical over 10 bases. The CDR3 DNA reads TGTGCCAGCAGCTTACGGACAGGGGGCTCCTACGAGCAGTACTTC. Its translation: CASSLRTGGSYEQYF.